Listed here are 18 T cell receptor beta chains from one sample, sequenced in a study of T-cell reconstitution after alpha-beta-depleted transplantation in children. TCRbeta library preparation incorporated unique molecular identifiers. From the PCR reads, TCRdb called clonotypes with MiXCR, one entry per CDR3 protein. The sample consists of under 850,000 distinct CDR3 sequences, roughly 14% of them appearing once. The material sequenced was PBMCs, taken before TCRalphabeta/CD19-depleted stem cell transplant. These receptors all come from a girl aged 2 to 9 with congenital amegakaryocytic thrombocytopenia, due to receive a stem cell transplant.

Points on this clonotype: Being one base from a much bigger clone, this may be a read error. The rearrangement uses TRBV20-1 and TRBJ2-3, with D possibly matching TRBD2 (6 bases). Trimming shortened V by 0 bases and J by 5 bases, and 15 bases separated the two germline ends. There are 15 residues in the CDR3. The V gene's germline CDR1 is DFQATT and CDR2 SNEGSKA (reference sequence). Here the CDR3 reads CSARDRLEGLDTQYF. CDR3 sequence (DNA): TGCAGTGCTAGAGATCGACTAGAGGGTTTAGATACGCAGTATTTT.

At least ten counts were recorded for this clonotype. The chain combines TRBV7-2 with TRBJ2-7; 7 bases are shared with TRBD1. The CDR3 spans 13 residues. Germline V gene lookup returns CDR1 SGHTA and CDR2 FQGNSA. V was clipped by 3 bases and J by 6 bases; unmatched bases: 5. For the CDR3, the DNA is TGTGCCAGCAGCTTCGACAGGGCTGTCGAGCAGTACTTC. Its protein product is CASSFDRAVEQYF.

This clonotype came up a few times. The chain uses TRBV20-1 and TRBJ2-1; 13 bases fit TRBD2. There are 15 residues in the CDR3. The germline gives CDR1 DFQATT, CDR2 SNEGSKA (reference sequence). The ends lost 3 bases at V and 7 bases at J; junction bases unmatched: 6. CDR3 sequence (DNA): TGCAGTGCTAGCCCCCGGACTAGCGGGAGAAATGAGCAGTTCTTC. Its translation: CSASPRTSGRNEQFF.

As to this clonotype: Since a much larger clone is just one base distant, this may be a read error. The V and J genes are TRBV5-1 and TRBJ2-3; 9 nucleotides agree with TRBD2. This CDR3 is 16 amino acids long. Looked up from germline, CDR1 is SGHRS and CDR2 is YFSETQ. In nucleotides, the CDR3 is TGCGCCAGCAGCCCAACTCTAGCGGGACTCACAGATACGCAGTGTTTT. Translated, it gives CASSPTLAGLTDTQCF. The full variable domain, with the rest looked up from reference TRBV5-1 and TRBJ2-3, is KAGVTQTPRYLIKTRGQQVTLSCSPISGHRSVSWYQQTPGQGLQFLFEYFSETQRNKGNFPGRFSGRQFSNSRSEMNVSTLELGDSALYLCASSPTLAGLTDTQCFGPGTRLTVL.

At least ten counts were recorded for this clonotype. The chain is built from TRBV20-1 and TRBJ1-4, with D possibly being TRBD1 (5 bases). Germline V gene data show CDR1 as DFQATT and CDR2 as SNEGSKA (reference sequence). Trimming stripped 3 bases from V and 6 bases from J, with 11 bases between. There are 13 residues in the CDR3. The CDR3 DNA reads as TGCAGTGCTAGGTCCGCGACAGATGAAAAACTGTTTTTT. Translated: CSARSATDEKLFF.

The rearrangement joins TRBV7-9 to TRBJ2-1; 8 nucleotides line up with TRBD2. The CDR3 runs 14 residues. Germline CDR1 is SEHNR and CDR2 is FQNEAQ (reference sequence). The V and J ends lost 5 bases and 4 bases, in that order; junction bases with no gene match: 4. The CDR3 bases are TGTGCCAGCAGCCCTAGCGGGTGTTACAATGAGCAGTTCTTC. This codes for CASSPSGCYNEQFF.

This clonotype was detected only a few times. The chain couples TRBV5-1 to TRBJ2-7; D might be TRBD2 (5 bases). The germline CDR1 and CDR2 sequences are SGHRS and YFSETQ. CDR3 length: 13 residues. Between the trimmed V and J ends, which lost 1 base and 6 bases, there was a span of 11 bases. The CDR3 DNA reads as TGCGCCAGCAGCTTGACCGTGGGGAGCGAGCAGTACTTC. Protein: CASSLTVGSEQYF.

This clonotype was detected many times. The junction departs from germline at one end; a sequencing error may be responsible. V usage is TRBV5-5 and J usage is TRBJ2-7, with a weak D call TRBD2 (6 bases). CDR1 and CDR2 (germline): SGHKS, YYEKEE (reference sequence). CDR3 length: 13 amino acids. The CDR3 DNA reads as TGTGCCAGCAGCTTGGTGGGACTGACAGCAAGGACCTTC. Its translation is CASSLVGLTARTF.

This clonotype has ten or more counts. The rearrangement joins TRBV20-1 to TRBJ1-5, with 7 bases that match TRBD1. The CDR3 is 14 residues long. Trimming took 1 base from V and 6 from J; bases not matched to a gene: 6. CDR1 is DFQATT and CDR2 is SNEGSKA in the germline V gene (reference sequence). CDR3 DNA sequence: TGCAGTGCTAGAGGACAGGGTGGGCGTCAGCCCCAGCATTTT. This gives the protein CSARGQGGRQPQHF.

V usage is TRBV5-1 and J usage is TRBJ2-5; 9 bases are a match to TRBD1. The CDR3 sequence is 17 residues long. Trimming cost V 0 bases and J 5 bases; bases outside gene matches: 11. CDR1 and CDR2 (germline): SGHRS, YFSETQ. CDR3 sequence: CASSLGTGQGILETQYF. DNA of the CDR3: TGCGCCAGCAGCTTGGGCACGGGACAGGGTATTTTGGAGACCCAGTACTTC. Full variable domain (rest looked up from reference TRBV5-1 and TRBJ2-5): KAGVTQTPRYLIKTRGQQVTLSCSPISGHRSVSWYQQTPGQGLQFLFEYFSETQRNKGNFPGRFSGRQFSNSRSEMNVSTLELGDSALYLCASSLGTGQGILETQYFGPGTRLLVL.

This clonotype was found many times. The chain joins TRBV28 to TRBJ2-3; D ambiguous. Trimming removed 4 bases at V and 3 bases at J, with 11 bases between. The CDR3 totals 14 residues. CDR1 MDHEN and CDR2 SYDVKM come from the germline V gene. The CDR3 sequence is CASSSPRTTDTQYF. The CDR3 DNA is TGTGCCAGCAGTTCCCCGCGAACTACAGATACGCAGTATTTT. The whole variable domain, remainder taken from reference TRBV28 and TRBJ2-3, is DVKVTQSSRYLVKRTGEKVFLECVQDMDHENMFWYRQDPGLGLRLIYFSYDVKMKEKGDIPEGYSVSREKKERFSLILESASTNQTSMYLCASSSPRTTDTQYFGPGTRLTVL.

This clonotype was found a few times. One end of the junction does not line up with germline, which may come from a read error. The rearrangement joins TRBV20-1 to TRBJ1-2; D is uncertain. From germline, CDR1 is DFQATT and CDR2 SNEGSKA (reference sequence). The CDR3 is 17 amino acids. The CDR3 is CSARDGIARAMDYGYTF. The CDR3, as DNA: TGCAGTGCCAGAGATGGAATCGCCCGCGCCATGGACTATGGCTACACCTTC.

The chain recombines TRBV25-1 with TRBJ2-5; no firm D call. CDR1 is MGHDK and CDR2 is SYGVNS in the germline V gene. V shed 3 bases and J shed 5 bases, with 4 bases lying between them. The CDR3 has 11 amino acids. The CDR3 DNA is TGTGCCAGCAGTGACGCGGAGACCCAGTACTTC. Translation: CASSDAETQYF.

This clonotype has a count of ten or more. The gene calls are TRBV7-8 and TRBJ2-2; no reliable D call. V shed 2 bases and J shed 0 bases, with 10 bases lying between them. Germline V gene sequence: CDR1 SGHVS, CDR2 FQNEAQ. The length of the CDR3 is 16 residues. The CDR3 nucleotides are TGTGCCAGCAGCTTACCCGGGTTCGCGAACACCGGGGAGCTGTTTTTT. Translating gives CASSLPGFANTGELFF.

In its sample, this clonotype was seen many times. V gene TRBV7-9 combines with J gene TRBJ2-1; D remains unclear. Deletions cut 5 bases from V and 0 bases from J, with 8 bases between. Germline lookup yields CDR1 SEHNR and CDR2 FQNEAQ (reference sequence). The CDR3 runs 14 residues. The CDR3 sequence is CASSISSSYNEQFF. The CDR3 DNA follows: TGTGCCAGCAGCATCTCTAGCTCCTACAATGAGCAGTTCTTC.

This clonotype was counted many times. The chain links TRBV5-5 to TRBJ2-7; 9 nucleotides agree with TRBD1. This CDR3 has 14 amino acids. Unmatched junction bases numbered 5, after V lost 6 bases and J lost 1 base. The germline V gene encodes CDR1 SGHKS and CDR2 YYEKEE (reference sequence). Here the CDR3 reads CASTTGTGSYEQYF. As DNA, the CDR3 is TGTGCCAGCACTACCGGGACAGGGTCCTACGAGCAGTACTTC.

This clonotype was counted a few times. The chain has TRBV5-1 and TRBJ2-2, with D possibly being TRBD1 (6 bases). The length of the CDR3 is 17 residues. Germline lookup yields CDR1 SGHRS and CDR2 YFSETQ. Trimming cost V 7 bases and J 1 base, with 20 bases left between them. The CDR3 DNA reads as TGCGCCAGCGGTCAAGAAGGGGGATATGGGAACACCGGGGAGCTGTTTTTT. This gives the protein CASGQEGGYGNTGELFF. The full variable domain, completed using reference TRBV5-1 and TRBJ2-2, is KAGVTQTPRYLIKTRGQQVTLSCSPISGHRSVSWYQQTPGQGLQFLFEYFSETQRNKGNFPGRFSGRQFSNSRSEMNVSTLELGDSALYLCASGQEGGYGNTGELFFGEGSRLTVL.

This clonotype was found many times. The chain is built from TRBV5-1 and TRBJ2-7; D unresolved. Germline V lookup: CDR1 SGHRS, CDR2 YFSETQ. V was cut by 2 bases and J by 3 bases, with 15 bases left in between. CDR3 length: 15 amino acids. The DNA of the CDR3 is TGCGCCAGCAGCTTATACCGAGACCCGTTCTACGAGCAGTACTTC. The encoded protein is CASSLYRDPFYEQYF.